The rows below give T cell receptor beta chains drawn from one sample of a study of T-cell memory formation after mild COVID-19. TCRdb ran MiXCR on the 5' RACE reads and lists one entry per CDR3 protein. The profile shows about 190,000 distinct CDR3 sequences, 15% to 20% of them singletons. The sample was PBMCs or a T cell subset sorted from them (not recorded which). Receptors were obtained from an adult woman who had mild COVID-19 (a few samples of this study predate the infection). Cell type and time point are not known. Both conserved end residues are part of each CDR3. The D gene is left open where the match is weak. A row's size may be missing; if present it is once, few, many or a size class.

abundance	len	d_gene	v_gene	j_gene	CDR3nt	CDR3aa
few	16	.	TRBV24-1	TRBJ2-3	TGTGCCACCAGTGCCCCAAGCGGGTCCACTACAGATACGCAGTATTTT	CATSAPSGSTTDTQYF
.	15	.	TRBV5-1	TRBJ2-5	TGCGCCAGCAGCTTGGTCCAGGGAGGAGGAGAGACCCAGTACTTC	CASSLVQGGGETQYF
.	12	TRBD2	TRBV5-1	TRBJ2-1	TGCGCCAGCAGCCTAGATAGCGGGAGGAAGTTCTTC	CASSLDSGRKFF
few	12	.	TRBV10-3	TRBJ2-5	TGTGCCATCAGTCACGGGGGAGAGACCCAGTACTTC	CAISHGGETQYF
.	15	.	TRBV5-1	TRBJ2-5	TGCGCCAGCAGCTTGGCCGCGCGGTCCGGCGAGACCCAGTACTTC	CASSLAARSGETQYF
.	14	.	TRBV19	TRBJ2-7	TGTGCCAGTAGTTCAGGGGTCCTAGCCTACGAGCAGTACTTC	CASSSGVLAYEQYF
few	17	TRBD2	TRBV24-1	TRBJ2-2	TGTGCCACCAGTGATTTGAGCCCAGCGGGGTCCACCGGGGAGCTGTTTTTT	CATSDLSPAGSTGELFF
many	15	.	TRBV5-1	TRBJ2-7	TGCGCCAGCAGCTTCAAACTGGACAGTACCTACGAGCAGTACTTC	CASSFKLDSTYEQYF
.	14	TRBD1	TRBV5-1	TRBJ2-7	TGCGCCAGCTACTCCGGGGACAGGGGGAGCGAGCAGTACTTC	CASYSGDRGSEQYF
.	15	.	TRBV20-1	TRBJ1-4	TGCAGTGCTAGAGATCCGTCAGCAACTAATGAAAAACTGTTTTTT	CSARDPSATNEKLFF
few	14	.	TRBV28	TRBJ1-2	TGTGCCAGCAGTTCCCCCGCAACAGGTGATGGCTACACCTTC	CASSSPATGDGYTF
many	13	.	TRBV11-2	TRBJ2-7	TGTGCCAGCAGCCTCGGGAATAACTACGAGCAGTACTTC	CASSLGNNYEQYF
.	13	.	TRBV12-3/TRBV12-4	TRBJ2-7	TGTGCCAGCAGTCCCGGGACAAAGTACGAGCAGCACTTC	CASSPGTKYEQHF
.	20	.	TRBV6-1	TRBJ2-3	TGTGCCAGCAGTGAAGCGAGGGGCCAGGGGATCCTCCGGGGCACAGATACGCAGTATTTT	CASSEARGQGILRGTDTQYF
many	14	TRBD1	TRBV5-1	TRBJ2-5	TGCGCCAGCAGCCAGGGGACAGGAGCAGAGACCCAGTACTTC	CASSQGTGAETQYF
.	15	.	TRBV7-2	TRBJ2-5	TGTGCCAGCAGTTTCATCAGGGGACGTTCAGAGACCCAGTACTTC	CASSFIRGRSETQYF
few	15	.	TRBV7-9	TRBJ1-6	TGTGCCAGCAGCTCTAGGGGGATAGGTAATTCACCCCTCCACTTT	CASSSRGIGNSPLHF